The 20 T cell receptor beta chains below all came from one sample that was sequenced in a study of blood T cells in healthy people across ages. Through a sample-barcoded 5' primer and a J-beta primer mix, a second PCR was run for about 6 to 12 cycles. A single record per CDR3 protein comes from TCRdb applying MiXCR to the 5' RACE reads. The sample yields 1,300,000 or so distinct CDR3 sequences, roughly 60% seen once. Sequenced sample: blood. Source of these receptors: a man between 18 and 29 years old in good health.

The chain is built from TRBV4-2 and TRBJ1-2; D ambiguous. The V gene lost 1 base and the J gene lost 0 bases, with 12 bases spanning the gap. Germline lookup yields CDR1 LGHNA and CDR2 YNFKEQ. The CDR3 is 16 residues long. The CDR3 reads CASSQAQQVANYGYTF. CDR3 DNA sequence: TGTGCCAGCAGCCAAGCGCAGCAGGTAGCTAACTATGGCTACACCTTC.

This clonotype was picked up a small number of times. The chain has TRBV5-1 and TRBJ1-1; D gene ambiguous. This CDR3 comprises 14 residues. With 4 bases removed from V and 7 bases from J, the gap between germline ends came to 17 bases. Looked up from germline, CDR1 is SGHRS and CDR2 is YFSETQ. The CDR3, as DNA: TGCGCCAGCAGCACTCTAGGGTTCTCTGATGAAGCTTTCTTT. Translated: CASSTLGFSDEAFF.

This clonotype was observed a few times. This chain uses TRBV4-3 with TRBJ2-5, with TRBD2 matching over 7 bases. Germline values: CDR1 LGHNA, CDR2 YSLEER. V trimming: 4 bases; J trimming: 1 base; junction bases outside the gene matches: 21. The CDR3 loop spans 20 amino acids. The CDR3 here is CASSRGGLSRGLAVQETQYF. The CDR3 coding sequence is TGCGCCAGCAGCCGAGGCGGGTTATCCAGAGGCCTAGCGGTCCAAGAGACCCAGTACTTC.

A few counts support this clonotype. V and J are TRBV5-5 and TRBJ1-5; maybe TRBD1 (6 bases). V was trimmed by 0 bases and J by 0 bases, leaving 16 bases between them. CDR1 is SGHKS and CDR2 is YYEKEE in the germline V gene (reference sequence). The CDR3 is 18 amino acids. The CDR3 bases are TGTGCCAGCAGCTTGGGTTGGGGGCCTATCTTTAGCAATCAGCCCCAGCATTTT. Its translation is CASSLGWGPIFSNQPQHF.

This clonotype turned up a few times. The V call is TRBV25-1, the J call TRBJ2-3, with D possibly matching TRBD2 (5 bases). The CDR3 runs to 13 residues. The V gene lost 1 base and the J gene lost 4 bases, with 6 bases spanning the gap. CDR1 is MGHDK, CDR2 SYGVNS, per germline. The CDR3 bases are TGTGCCAGCAGTGAATTGAGGGCAGATACGCAGTATTTT. Translated, it gives CASSELRADTQYF.

This clonotype occurred many times. The chain carries TRBV20-1 and TRBJ2-7; TRBD2 matches 8 bases. Looked up from germline, CDR1 is DFQATT and CDR2 is SNEGSKA (reference sequence). The ends lost 0 bases at V and 4 bases at J; junction bases unmatched: 2. The CDR3 is made up of 13 amino acids. As DNA, the CDR3 is TGCAGTGCTAGAGAACAGCGGGAGTACGAGCAGTACTTC. Protein sequence: CSAREQREYEQYF.

CDR3 DNA: TGTGCCAGCAGTTTATGGTCCCCCGACGAGCAGTACTTC. It yields the protein CASSLWSPDEQYF. V usage is TRBV12-3 or TRBV12-4 and J usage is TRBJ2-7; D uncertain. The V end was cut by 2 bases, the J end by 5 bases, with 10 bases between. This CDR3 is built from 13 residues.

This chain links TRBV4-1 with TRBJ2-1, with 7 bases identical to TRBD1. With V trimmed by 1 base and J by 4 bases, 4 bases remained unmatched. In germline, CDR1 is MGHRA, CDR2 YSYEKL. The CDR3 covers 15 residues. This CDR3 is CASSQGDSRYNEQFF. In nucleotides, the CDR3 is TGCGCCAGCAGCCAAGGGGACAGCCGATACAATGAGCAGTTCTTC.

The chain joins TRBV9 to TRBJ2-5, with D unclear. This CDR3 is 15 amino acids long. Germline V gives CDR1 SGDLS, CDR2 YYNGEE. Trimming cost V 4 bases and J 7 bases, with 20 bases left between them. DNA of the CDR3: TGTGCCAGCAGCTTAGGGTCGGAAACTGGCGGGACCCAGTACTTC. Translation: CASSLGSETGGTQYF. Filled out from reference TRBV9 and TRBJ2-5, the complete variable domain reads DSGVTQTPKHLITATGQRVTLRCSPRSGDLSVYWYQQSLDQGLQFLIQYYNGEERAKGNILERFSAQQFPDLHSELNLSSLELGDSALYFCASSLGSETGGTQYFGPGTRLLVL.

The V call is TRBV6-1, the J call TRBJ2-1; TRBD2 agrees at 10 bases. The CDR3 length is 14 residues. After removal of 7 bases from V and 12 bases from J, the junction contained 12 bases not matched to a gene. Germline values: CDR1 MNHNS, CDR2 SASEGT. The CDR3 region is CASKVAGGKSRQFF. CDR3 DNA: TGTGCCAGCAAAGTAGCGGGAGGAAAAAGCAGGCAGTTCTTC.

The chain carries TRBV20-1 and TRBJ2-1; D not certain. The CDR3 is 13 amino acids. Germline CDR1 and CDR2: DFQATT and SNEGSKA (reference sequence). Deletions cut 3 bases from V and 0 bases from J, with 6 bases between. The CDR3 spells CSASRASYNEQFF. For the CDR3, the DNA is TGCAGTGCTAGCCGGGCCTCCTACAATGAGCAGTTCTTC.

The V gene is TRBV6-9, the J gene TRBJ2-1; D unresolved. CDR1 MNHGY and CDR2 SVAAGI come from the germline V gene. Trimming cost V 5 bases and J 4 bases, with 18 bases left between them. This CDR3 is 16 amino acids long. The CDR3 sequence: CASSHKPTTEYNEQFF. The CDR3 nucleotides are TGTGCCAGCAGTCATAAACCCACTACAGAGTACAATGAGCAGTTCTTC.

The chain couples TRBV9 to TRBJ2-7; D is possibly TRBD1 (6 bases). Trimming removed 3 bases at V and 1 base at J, with 11 bases between. CDR1 and CDR2 (germline): SGDLS, YYNGEE. This CDR3 contains 14 residues. The CDR3 bases are TGTGCCAGCAGCGCGTCAGGGGAGTCCTACGAGCAGTACTTC. The encoded protein is CASSASGESYEQYF.

The chain couples TRBV6-1 to TRBJ1-1; 7 bases line up with TRBD1. Germline V gene sequence: CDR1 MNHNS, CDR2 SASEGT. Losses at the gene ends were 10 bases for V and 0 bases for J; bases not matched to a gene: 11. CDR3 length: 15 residues. CDR3: CATSFTGTVNTEAFF. The CDR3 DNA is TGTGCCACATCTTTTACAGGGACAGTGAACACTGAAGCTTTCTTT.

The genes are TRBV20-1 and TRBJ2-7; D might be TRBD2 (5 bases). Germline V lookup: CDR1 DFQATT, CDR2 SNEGSKA (reference sequence). CDR3 length: 13 residues. V lost 3 bases to trimming and J lost 0 bases, with 9 bases between them. The CDR3, as DNA: TGCAGTGCTAGCTACGGGAACTCCTACGAGCAGTACTTC. It is translated as CSASYGNSYEQYF.

This chain uses TRBV29-1 with TRBJ1-2; TRBD1 matches at 7 bases. Germline values: CDR1 SQVTM, CDR2 ANQGSEA. The CDR3 is 15 residues long. Trimming at V came to 3 bases and at J to 4 bases, leaving 11 bases not matched to a gene. CDR3 region: CSVDRMRQGGYGYTF. Written as DNA, the CDR3 is TGCAGCGTTGACAGAATGCGACAGGGTGGCTATGGCTACACCTTC.

The rearrangement uses TRBV7-2 and TRBJ1-2; perhaps TRBD1 as D (6 bases). Germline CDR1 SGHTA, CDR2 FQGNSA. V dropped 6 bases and J dropped 4 bases, with 15 bases sitting between them. The CDR3 runs 14 residues. CDR3 loop: CASRTAGGGYGYTF. Written as DNA, the CDR3 is TGTGCCAGCAGAACTGCGGGAGGGGGCTATGGCTACACCTTC. Filled out from reference TRBV7-2 and TRBJ1-2, the complete variable domain reads GAGVSQSPSNKVTEKGKDVELRCDPISGHTALYWYRQSLGQGLEFLIYFQGNSAPDKSGLPSDRFSAERTGGSVSTLTIQRTQQEDSAVYLCASRTAGGGYGYTFGSGTRLTVV.

The rearrangement uses TRBV20-1 and TRBJ1-2; D unclear. Trimming pared 3 bases from V and 7 bases from J, leaving 12 bases between. This CDR3 is built from 12 residues. Germline V gives CDR1 DFQATT, CDR2 SNEGSKA (reference sequence). The CDR3 DNA sequence: TGCAGTGCTAGTGGGCAGCTTATTGGCTACACCTTC. Protein product: CSASGQLIGYTF.

V is TRBV4-1 and J is TRBJ2-4; D is perhaps TRBD2 (5 bases). The J call may not be correct, given that the DNA end is closer to TRBJ2-5. Per germline, CDR1 MGHRA and CDR2 YSYEKL. CDR3 size: 15 residues. The DNA of the CDR3 is TGCGCCAGCAGCCAAGAAGGGTCTAGCCCAGAGACCCAGTACTTC. This gives the protein CASSQEGSSPETQYF.

V gene TRBV7-8 combines with J gene TRBJ1-5, with 7 bases that match TRBD1. CDR1 and CDR2 (germline): SGHVS, FQNEAQ. The CDR3 loop spans 17 amino acids. V was pared by 4 bases and J by 2 bases, with 11 bases of the junction left unmatched. CDR3 sequence (DNA): TGTGCCAGCAGCTCCTCCCGGCTGGGGACAGGCAATCAGCCCCAGCATTTT. This sequence encodes CASSSSRLGTGNQPQHF.